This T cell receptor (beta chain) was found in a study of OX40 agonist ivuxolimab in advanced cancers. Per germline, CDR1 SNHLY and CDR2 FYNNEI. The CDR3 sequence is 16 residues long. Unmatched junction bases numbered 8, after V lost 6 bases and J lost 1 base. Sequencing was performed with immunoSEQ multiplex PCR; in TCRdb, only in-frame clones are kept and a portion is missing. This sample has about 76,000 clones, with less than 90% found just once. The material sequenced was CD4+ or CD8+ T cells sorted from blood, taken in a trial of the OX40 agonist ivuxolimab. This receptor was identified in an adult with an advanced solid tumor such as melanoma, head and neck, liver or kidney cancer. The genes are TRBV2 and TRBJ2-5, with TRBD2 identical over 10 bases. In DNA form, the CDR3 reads TGTGCCAGCAGCTCCGATCGGACTAGCGGCCAAGAGACCCAGTACTTC. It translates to CASSSDRTSGQETQYF.